The 10 T cell receptor beta chains below all came from one sample that was sequenced in a study of blood T cells in healthy people across ages. Sample-barcoded 5' priming and a J-beta primer mix drove a second PCR of about 7 to 12 cycles. Each CDR3 protein gets one entry after TCRdb re-called the 5' RACE reads with MiXCR. The sample has about 730,000 distinct CDR3 sequences, approximately 39% seen once. What was sequenced was blood. These receptor sequences come from a woman aged 55-69 years in good health.

This clonotype appeared many times. Here the CDR3 DNA reads TGCAGTGAGGACAGGGAGCAAGAGACCCAGTACTTC. Amino acids: CSEDREQETQYF. J is TRBJ2-5 and V is TRBV20-1; 8 bases align to TRBD1. The CDR3 is made up of 12 amino acids. Germline CDR1 and CDR2: DFQATT and SNEGSKA (reference sequence). V lost 7 bases, J lost 2 bases, and 3 bases stayed unmatched.

The rearrangement links TRBV10-3 to TRBJ2-7; 14 bases map to TRBD2. Trimming at V came to 6 bases and at J to 5 bases, leaving 3 bases not matched to a gene. The CDR3 loop spans 14 amino acids. Germline CDR1 and CDR2: ENHRY and SYGVKD. In nucleotides, the CDR3 is TGTGCCATCAGGGGGACTAGCGGGAGCGACGAGCAGTACTTC. This sequence encodes CAIRGTSGSDEQYF.

This clonotype was counted once. This CDR3 is CASSSGQASFRAEAFF. CDR3 bases: TGTGCCAGCAGTTCGGGACAGGCCTCTTTCCGCGCTGAAGCTTTCTTT. The gene calls are TRBV27 and TRBJ1-1; TRBD1 matches 8 bases. This CDR3 has 16 residues. V was pared by 4 bases and J by 6 bases, with 13 bases of the junction left unmatched. The germline V gene has CDR1 MNHEY and CDR2 SMNVEV (reference sequence).

This clonotype was recorded a few times. The CDR3 loop reads CASSPGGGSDNQPQHF. The CDR3 DNA sequence: TGCGCCAGCAGCCCGGGAGGGGGGTCGGACAATCAGCCCCAGCATTTT. This rearrangement joins TRBV5-1 to TRBJ1-5; TRBD1 might be the D (6 bases). Germline CDR1 SGHRS, CDR2 YFSETQ. The CDR3 runs 16 residues. Deletions cut 4 bases from V and 3 bases from J, with 17 bases between.

This clonotype has just a few counts. The rearrangement joins TRBV18 to TRBJ2-7; either TRBD1 or TRBD2 may fit D (5 bases each). The V end was cut by 2 bases, the J end by 4 bases, with 15 bases between. CDR1 and CDR2 from the germline V gene are KGHSH and LQKENI. The CDR3 spans 15 residues. CDR3 nucleotide sequence: TGTGCCAGCTCACCAGAGCTTGGGGGAATGTACGAGCAGTACTTC. It translates to CASSPELGGMYEQYF.

The chain has TRBV20-1 and TRBJ2-1; 8 bases align to TRBD2. The V segment lost 0 bases and the J segment 11 bases; nucleotides outside the gene matches: 6. This CDR3 contains 13 residues. Germline loops: CDR1 DFQATT, CDR2 SNEGSKA (reference sequence). CDR3 residues: CSARDRLASKQFF. CDR3 DNA sequence: TGCAGTGCTAGAGATCGACTAGCGAGCAAGCAGTTCTTC.

The V gene is TRBV20-1, the J gene TRBJ2-2; D is uncertain. Trimming removed 3 bases at V and 8 bases at J, with 10 bases between. The CDR3 sequence is 12 residues long. Germline V CDR1 and CDR2: DFQATT, SNEGSKA (reference sequence). CDR3: CSARHGVGELFF. The CDR3 coding sequence is TGCAGTGCTAGGCATGGGGTTGGGGAGCTGTTTTTT.

The sample holds many counts of this clonotype. The rearrangement uses TRBV29-1 and TRBJ2-3; possible D gene TRBD2, 6 bases. Germline CDR1 reads SQVTM; CDR2 reads ANQGSEA. CDR3 length: 12 amino acids. With 3 bases removed from V and 4 bases from J, the gap between germline ends came to 8 bases. CDR3 nucleotide sequence: TGCAGCGTTGATGGCGGGGCAGATACGCAGTATTTT. Translating gives CSVDGGADTQYF.

This clonotype has more than one count but fewer than ten. The gene calls are TRBV9 and TRBJ2-5; D remains unclear. Trimming pared 4 bases from V and 7 bases from J, leaving 14 bases between. The V gene's germline CDR1 is SGDLS and CDR2 YYNGEE. The CDR3 length is 13 residues. CDR3 in DNA: TGTGCCAGCAGCACAGAGGTGGGCGCGACCCAGTACTTC. Translating it yields CASSTEVGATQYF.

In its sample, this clonotype was seen a few times. The chain has TRBV3-1 and TRBJ1-1; D may be TRBD1 (6 bases). Per germline, CDR1 LGHDT and CDR2 YNNKEL (reference sequence). The ends were cut back, 1 base at V and 7 bases at J, with 13 bases in the middle. This CDR3 is built from 14 residues. CDR3 loop: CASSQGQGLYEAFF. CDR3 bases: TGTGCCAGCAGCCAAGGGCAGGGGTTATATGAAGCTTTCTTT.